The 18 T cell receptor beta chains given below trace back to one sample, sequenced in a study of graft-versus-host responses after intestinal transplantation. The table came from immunoSEQ multiplex PCR; TCRdb's copy has only in-frame clones and leaves some out. This sample has more than 95,000 clones, with 90% found just once. Their recognized antigens are unknown. Specimen: unstimulated CD4+ T cells sorted from spleen or lymph node cells, collected before intestinal transplant. These receptors all come from a human donor who received an intestinal transplant.

This clone has only one observation. The chain is built from TRBV28 and TRBJ1-2; D might be TRBD1 (5 bases). The germline V gene has CDR1 MDHEN and CDR2 SYDVKM. V lost 3 bases to trimming and J lost 4 bases, with 9 bases between them. The CDR3 contains 13 residues. CDR3 loop: CASSLRGFYGYTF. CDR3 in DNA: TGTGCCAGCAGTTTGCGGGGGTTCTATGGCTACACCTTC.

This sequence joins TRBV4-3 and TRBJ1-1, with D perhaps TRBD1 (5 bases). The CDR3 runs to 14 residues. Germline loops: CDR1 LGHNA, CDR2 YSLEER. Trimming shortened V by 0 bases and J by 5 bases, and 10 bases separated the two germline ends. CDR3 DNA sequence: TGCGCCAGCAGCCAAGATATTCGGGGGACTGAAGCTTTCTTT. Protein product: CASSQDIRGTEAFF.

In its sample, this clone was seen a few times. V usage is TRBV6-1 and J usage is TRBJ2-6; no clear D gene. The V and J ends lost 6 bases and 0 bases respectively, with 9 bases between them. The V gene's germline CDR1 is MNHNS and CDR2 SASEGT. There are 15 residues in the CDR3. The CDR3 is CASSWFGSGANVLTF. For the CDR3, the DNA is TGTGCCAGCAGCTGGTTCGGCTCTGGGGCCAACGTCCTGACTTTC.

The rearrangement uses TRBV2 and TRBJ1-5; TRBD1 matches at 10 bases. Germline V gene lookup returns CDR1 SNHLY and CDR2 FYNNEI. The CDR3 has 17 amino acids. V was pared by 0 bases and J by 7 bases, with 9 bases of the junction left unmatched. CDR3 sequence reads: CASSEALGTGDKQPQHF. The CDR3, as DNA: TGTGCCAGCAGTGAAGCGCTCGGGACAGGGGACAAACAGCCCCAGCATTTT.

This clone was observed a single time. V and J are TRBV7-2 and TRBJ2-5, with 9 nucleotides matching TRBD1. The CDR3 contains 14 residues. The germline V gene encodes CDR1 SGHTA and CDR2 FQGNSA. V was pared by 5 bases and J by 5 bases, with 6 bases of the junction left unmatched. The CDR3 sequence: CASSPATGGETQYF. CDR3 in DNA: TGTGCCAGCAGCCCCGCGACAGGGGGGGAGACCCAGTACTTC.

The genes are TRBV5-1 and TRBJ1-2; D is uncertain. V dropped 0 bases and J dropped 4 bases, with 16 bases sitting between them. The CDR3 has 16 residues. Per germline, CDR1 SGHRS and CDR2 YFSETQ. The CDR3 sequence: CASSLARRESGYGYTF. CDR3 in DNA: TGCGCCAGCAGCTTGGCCAGGAGGGAAAGTGGCTATGGCTACACCTTC.

The rearrangement joins TRBV10-3 to TRBJ1-1; D is perhaps TRBD1 (6 bases). This CDR3 is built from 14 residues. Trimming cost V 2 bases and J 2 bases, with 9 bases left between them. Germline lookup yields CDR1 ENHRY and CDR2 SYGVKD. This CDR3 is CAISEQGTNTEAFF. CDR3 DNA: TGTGCCATCAGTGAGCAGGGGACAAACACTGAAGCTTTCTTT.

This rearrangement joins TRBV28 to TRBJ2-4; possibly TRBD2 for D (6 bases). V was clipped by 7 bases and J by 7 bases, with 17 bases between them. The CDR3 loop spans 14 amino acids. Germline V gene data show CDR1 as MDHEN and CDR2 as SYDVKM. The CDR3 region has the DNA TGTGCCAGCACCCCACCGGGAGAAAGGAACATTCAGTACTTC. It codes for CASTPPGERNIQYF. Combining the CDR3 with reference TRBV28 and TRBJ2-4 gives the whole variable domain DVKVTQSSRYLVKRTGEKVFLECVQDMDHENMFWYRQDPGLGLRLIYFSYDVKMKEKGDIPEGYSVSREKKERFSLILESASTNQTSMYLCASTPPGERNIQYFGAGTRLSVL.

The chain couples TRBV15 to TRBJ1-2; D remains ambiguous. The CDR3 covers 14 residues. Germline lookup yields CDR1 LNHNV and CDR2 YYDKDF (reference sequence). Trimming removed 3 bases at V and 6 bases at J, with 14 bases between. This CDR3 is CATSRSRELHGYTF. The CDR3 DNA is TGTGCCACCAGCAGGTCTAGGGAGCTGCATGGCTACACCTTC. Full variable domain (rest looked up from reference TRBV15 and TRBJ1-2): DAMVIQNPRYQVTQFGKPVTLSCSQTLNHNVMYWYQQKSSQAPKLLFHYYDKDFNNEADTPDNFQSRRPNTSFCFLDIRSPGLGDTAMYLCATSRSRELHGYTFGSGTRLTVV.

CDR3 sequence reads: CASSYSRQGISPLHF. In DNA, the CDR3 is TGTGCCAGCAGTTACTCCCGACAGGGCATTTCACCCCTCCACTTT. This chain connects TRBV6-5 to TRBJ1-6; 7 nucleotides agree with TRBD1. V lost 0 bases and J lost 9; bases outside the gene matches: 5. Germline values: CDR1 MNHEY, CDR2 SVGAGI. The CDR3 has 15 amino acids.

This clone has only one observation. The junction departs from the called germline gene at one end, perhaps through a read error. The chain employs TRBV5-8 and TRBJ2-7, with D uncertain. The CDR3 loop spans 12 amino acids. Looked up from germline, CDR1 is SGHTS and CDR2 is YDEGEE. The CDR3 DNA sequence: TGTGCCAGCAGATTGGAGAGTAGCGAGCAGTACTTC. It is translated as CASRLESSEQYF.

The rearrangement uses TRBV18 and TRBJ1-2; D is unresolved. The CDR3 has 14 amino acids. The germline CDR1 and CDR2 sequences are KGHSH and LQKENI. Trimming cost V 2 bases and J 0 bases, with 7 bases left between them. CDR3 coding DNA: TGTGCCAGCTCACCAGAAACAGCTAACTATGGCTACACCTTC. Encoded protein: CASSPETANYGYTF.

The chain joins TRBV6-1 to TRBJ2-3; possible D gene TRBD1, 6 bases. V lost 2 bases, J lost 11 bases, and 14 bases lay in between. The CDR3 consists of 13 residues. Germline CDR1 is MNHNS and CDR2 is SASEGT. CDR3 sequence: CASSEPGHGGQYF. In DNA, the CDR3 is TGTGCCAGCAGTGAACCGGGACACGGAGGGCAGTATTTT.

The V call is TRBV18, the J call TRBJ2-7; TRBD1 might be the D (6 bases). The CDR3 is made up of 15 amino acids. Germline V lookup: CDR1 KGHSH, CDR2 LQKENI. Trimming stripped 2 bases from V and 2 bases from J, with 13 bases between. DNA of the CDR3: TGTGCCAGCTCACCAAACCGACAGGAGCCCTACGAGCAGTACTTC. It specifies CASSPNRQEPYEQYF.

The V and J genes are TRBV28 and TRBJ2-6; a weak D match, TRBD2 (7 bases). The CDR3 runs to 14 residues. Per germline, CDR1 MDHEN and CDR2 SYDVKM. Between the trimmed V and J ends, which lost 8 bases and 3 bases, there was a span of 11 bases. The CDR3 DNA follows: TGTGCCAGCGGGGGGGCAGGTGGGGCCAACGTCCTGACTTTC. Protein product: CASGGAGGANVLTF.

The chain has TRBV18 and TRBJ1-6; possibly TRBD1 for D (5 bases). The CDR3 is 16 residues long. V lost 2 bases and J 0 bases, leaving 8 bases between the germline ends. The V gene's germline CDR1 is KGHSH and CDR2 LQKENI. In nucleotides, the CDR3 is TGTGCCAGCTCACCAAACAGGAGCTCCTATAATTCACCCCTCCACTTT. This encodes CASSPNRSSYNSPLHF.

The chain uses TRBV6-6 and TRBJ2-7, with D perhaps matching TRBD1 (5 bases). This CDR3 spans 15 amino acids. Germline V gene data show CDR1 as MNHNY and CDR2 as SVGAGI (reference sequence). Between the trimmed V and J ends, which lost 0 bases and 4 bases, there was a span of 13 bases. CDR3 loop: CASSYSLRTGYEQYF. The CDR3 DNA is TGTGCCAGCAGTTACTCCCTACGTACAGGATACGAGCAGTACTTC.

This clone was seen once. V usage is TRBV20-1 and J usage is TRBJ2-1; TRBD1 matches 9 bases. The V and J ends lost 5 bases and 8 bases, in that order; junction bases with no gene match: 1. This CDR3 has 11 amino acids. Per the germline V gene, CDR1 is DFQATT and CDR2 is SNEGSKA (reference sequence). The CDR3 coding sequence is TGCAGTGCTGGACAGGGGTATGAGCAGTTCTTC. Its protein product is CSAGQGYEQFF.